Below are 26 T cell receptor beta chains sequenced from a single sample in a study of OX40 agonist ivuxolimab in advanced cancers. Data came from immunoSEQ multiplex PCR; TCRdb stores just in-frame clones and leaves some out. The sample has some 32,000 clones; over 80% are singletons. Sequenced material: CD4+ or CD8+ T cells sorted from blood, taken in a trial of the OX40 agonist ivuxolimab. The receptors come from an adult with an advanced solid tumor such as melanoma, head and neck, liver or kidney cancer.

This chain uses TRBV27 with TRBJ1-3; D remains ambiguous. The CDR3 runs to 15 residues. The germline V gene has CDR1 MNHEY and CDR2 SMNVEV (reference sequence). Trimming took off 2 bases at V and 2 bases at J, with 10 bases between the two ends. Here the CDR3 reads CASSLMLPPGNTIYF. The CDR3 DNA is TGTGCCAGCAGTTTAATGCTACCCCCTGGAAACACCATATATTTT.

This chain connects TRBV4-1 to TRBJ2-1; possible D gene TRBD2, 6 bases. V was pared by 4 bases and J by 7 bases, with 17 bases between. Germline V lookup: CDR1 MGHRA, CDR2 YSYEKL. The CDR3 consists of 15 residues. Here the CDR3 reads CASSLFGSDGNEQFF. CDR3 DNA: TGCGCCAGCAGCCTCTTCGGGAGTGATGGGAATGAGCAGTTCTTC.

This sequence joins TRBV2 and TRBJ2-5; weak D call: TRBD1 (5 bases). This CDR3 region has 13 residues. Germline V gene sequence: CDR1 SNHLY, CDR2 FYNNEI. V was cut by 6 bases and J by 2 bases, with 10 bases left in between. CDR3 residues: CASRGVGQETQYF. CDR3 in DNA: TGTGCCAGCAGAGGGGTGGGGCAAGAGACCCAGTACTTC.

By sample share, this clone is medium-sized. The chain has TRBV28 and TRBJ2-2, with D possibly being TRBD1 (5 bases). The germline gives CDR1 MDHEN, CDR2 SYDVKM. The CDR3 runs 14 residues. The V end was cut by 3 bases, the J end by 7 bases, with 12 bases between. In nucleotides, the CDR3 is TGTGCCAGCAGTTTCCAGGGTAGACGCGGGGAGCTGTTTTTT. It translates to CASSFQGRRGELFF.

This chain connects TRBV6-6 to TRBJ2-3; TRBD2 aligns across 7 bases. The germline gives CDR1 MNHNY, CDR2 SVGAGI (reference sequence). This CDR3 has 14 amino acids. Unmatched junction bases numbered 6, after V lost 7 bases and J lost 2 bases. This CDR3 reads CASTTSGNTDTQYF. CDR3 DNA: TGTGCCAGCACCACCAGCGGGAACACAGATACGCAGTATTTT.

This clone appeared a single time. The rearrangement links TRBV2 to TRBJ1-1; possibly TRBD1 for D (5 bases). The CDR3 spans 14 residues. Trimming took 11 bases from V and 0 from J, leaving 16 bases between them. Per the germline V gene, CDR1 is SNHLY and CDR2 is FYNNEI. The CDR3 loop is CAGQGVEVNTEAFF. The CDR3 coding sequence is TGTGCCGGCCAAGGGGTAGAGGTGAACACTGAAGCTTTCTTT.

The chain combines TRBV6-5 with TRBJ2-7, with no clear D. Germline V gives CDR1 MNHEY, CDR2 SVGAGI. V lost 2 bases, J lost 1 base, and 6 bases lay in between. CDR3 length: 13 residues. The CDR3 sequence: CASSYGESYEQYF. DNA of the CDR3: TGTGCCAGCAGTTACGGTGAATCCTACGAGCAGTACTTC.

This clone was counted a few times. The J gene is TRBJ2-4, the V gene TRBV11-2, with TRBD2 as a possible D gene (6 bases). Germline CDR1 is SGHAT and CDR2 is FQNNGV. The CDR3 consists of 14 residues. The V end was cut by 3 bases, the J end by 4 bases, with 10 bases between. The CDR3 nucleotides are TGTGCCAGCAGCTTCGCGGAGGGGAAAAACATTCAGTACTTC. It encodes CASSFAEGKNIQYF.

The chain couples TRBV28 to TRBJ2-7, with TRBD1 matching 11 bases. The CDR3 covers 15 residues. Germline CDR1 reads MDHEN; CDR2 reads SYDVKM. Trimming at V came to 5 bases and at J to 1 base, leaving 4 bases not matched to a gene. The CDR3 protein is CASSAGTGGSYEQYF. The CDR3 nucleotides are TGTGCCAGCAGTGCCGGGACAGGGGGTTCCTACGAGCAGTACTTC.

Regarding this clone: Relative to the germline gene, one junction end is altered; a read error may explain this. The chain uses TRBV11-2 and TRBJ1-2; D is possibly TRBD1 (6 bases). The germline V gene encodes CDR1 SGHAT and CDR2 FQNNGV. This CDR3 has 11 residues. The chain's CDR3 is CASRRTGTPIF. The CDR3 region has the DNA TGTGCCAGCAGACGTACCGGGACACCTATTTTC.

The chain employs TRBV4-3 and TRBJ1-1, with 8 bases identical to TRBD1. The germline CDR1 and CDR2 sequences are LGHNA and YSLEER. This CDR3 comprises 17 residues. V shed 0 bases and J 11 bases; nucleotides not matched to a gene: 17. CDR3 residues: CASSQDGPGGFSGEAFF. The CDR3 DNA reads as TGCGCCAGCAGCCAAGACGGCCCAGGGGGCTTTTCTGGGGAGGCTTTCTTT.

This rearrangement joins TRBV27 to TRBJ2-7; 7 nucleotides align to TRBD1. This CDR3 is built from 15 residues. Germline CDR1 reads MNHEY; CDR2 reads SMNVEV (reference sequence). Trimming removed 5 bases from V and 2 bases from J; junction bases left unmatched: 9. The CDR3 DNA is TGTGCCAGCAGTAACGAACAGGGGATCGCCTACGAGCAGTACTTC. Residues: CASSNEQGIAYEQYF.

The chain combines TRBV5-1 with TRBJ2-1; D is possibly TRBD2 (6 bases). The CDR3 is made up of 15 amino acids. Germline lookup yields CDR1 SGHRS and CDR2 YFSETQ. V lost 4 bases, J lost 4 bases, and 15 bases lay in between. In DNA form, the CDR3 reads TGCGCCAGCAGCCGGGACTGGGGATCTTACAATGAGCAGTTCTTC. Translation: CASSRDWGSYNEQFF.

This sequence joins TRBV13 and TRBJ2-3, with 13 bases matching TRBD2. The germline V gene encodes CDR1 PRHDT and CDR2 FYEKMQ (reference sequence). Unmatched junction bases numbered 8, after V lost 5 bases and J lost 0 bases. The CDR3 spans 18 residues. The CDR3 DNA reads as TGTGCCAGCAGCCACGAACTAGCGGGAGGGACTAGCACAGATACGCAGTATTTT. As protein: CASSHELAGGTSTDTQYF.

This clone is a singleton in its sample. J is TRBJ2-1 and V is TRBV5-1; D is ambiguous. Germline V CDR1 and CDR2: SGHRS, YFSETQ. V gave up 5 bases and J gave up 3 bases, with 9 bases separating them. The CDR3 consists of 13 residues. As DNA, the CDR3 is TGCGCCAGCAGTGAAAGCCTCTACAATGAGCAGTTCTTC. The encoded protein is CASSESLYNEQFF.

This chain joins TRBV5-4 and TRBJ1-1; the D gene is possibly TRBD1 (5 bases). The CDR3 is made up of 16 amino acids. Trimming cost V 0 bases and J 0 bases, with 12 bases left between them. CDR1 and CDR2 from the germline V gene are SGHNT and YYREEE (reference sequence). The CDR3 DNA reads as TGTGCCAGCAGCTTGGGGGGCCTGGGGGTGAACACTGAAGCTTTCTTT. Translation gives CASSLGGLGVNTEAFF.

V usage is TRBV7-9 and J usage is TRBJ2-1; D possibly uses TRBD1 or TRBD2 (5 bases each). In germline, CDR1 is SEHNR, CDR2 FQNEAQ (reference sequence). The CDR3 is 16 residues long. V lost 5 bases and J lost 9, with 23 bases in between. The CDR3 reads CASSRTGTADQGEQFF. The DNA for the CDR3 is TGTGCCAGCAGCCGAACCGGGACCGCCGATCAAGGTGAGCAGTTCTTC.

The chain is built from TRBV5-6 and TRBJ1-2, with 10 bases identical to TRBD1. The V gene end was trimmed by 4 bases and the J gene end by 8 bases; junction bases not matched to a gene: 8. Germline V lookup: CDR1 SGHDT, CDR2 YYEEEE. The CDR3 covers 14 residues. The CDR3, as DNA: TGTGCCAGCAGCCCTAGGACAGGGGGTGGCGGCTACACCTTC. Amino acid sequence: CASSPRTGGGGYTF.

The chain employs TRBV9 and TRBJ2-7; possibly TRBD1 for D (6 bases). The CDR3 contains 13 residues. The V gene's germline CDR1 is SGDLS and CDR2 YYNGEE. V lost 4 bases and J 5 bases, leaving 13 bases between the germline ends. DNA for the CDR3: TGTGCCAGCAGCTCAGGGGTGCCGGACGAGCAGTACTTC. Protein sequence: CASSSGVPDEQYF. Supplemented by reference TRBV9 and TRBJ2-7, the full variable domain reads DSGVTQTPKHLITATGQRVTLRCSPRSGDLSVYWYQQSLDQGLQFLIQYYNGEERAKGNILERFSAQQFPDLHSELNLSSLELGDSALYFCASSSGVPDEQYFGPGTRLTVT.

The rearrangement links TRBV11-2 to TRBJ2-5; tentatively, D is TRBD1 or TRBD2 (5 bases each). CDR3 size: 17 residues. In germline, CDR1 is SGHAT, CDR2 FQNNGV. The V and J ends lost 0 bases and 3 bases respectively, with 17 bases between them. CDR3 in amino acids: CASSLDKFGGPKETQYF. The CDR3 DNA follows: TGTGCCAGCAGCTTAGATAAGTTTGGGGGACCGAAAGAGACCCAGTACTTC.

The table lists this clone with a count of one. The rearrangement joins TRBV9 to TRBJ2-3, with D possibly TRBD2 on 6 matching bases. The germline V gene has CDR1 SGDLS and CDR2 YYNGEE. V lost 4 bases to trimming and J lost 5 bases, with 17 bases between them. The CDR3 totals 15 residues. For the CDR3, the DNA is TGTGCCAGCAGCCCCCGCGGGACGAAGGGAGATACGCAGTATTTT. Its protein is CASSPRGTKGDTQYF. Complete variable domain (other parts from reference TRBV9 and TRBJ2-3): DSGVTQTPKHLITATGQRVTLRCSPRSGDLSVYWYQQSLDQGLQFLIQYYNGEERAKGNILERFSAQQFPDLHSELNLSSLELGDSALYFCASSPRGTKGDTQYFGPGTRLTVL.

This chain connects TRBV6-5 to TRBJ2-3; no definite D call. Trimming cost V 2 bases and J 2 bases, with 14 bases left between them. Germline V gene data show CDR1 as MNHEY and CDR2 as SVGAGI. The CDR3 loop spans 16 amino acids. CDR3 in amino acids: CASSYEVSSYTDTQYF. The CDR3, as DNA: TGTGCCAGCAGTTACGAAGTTAGCAGTTACACAGATACGCAGTATTTT.

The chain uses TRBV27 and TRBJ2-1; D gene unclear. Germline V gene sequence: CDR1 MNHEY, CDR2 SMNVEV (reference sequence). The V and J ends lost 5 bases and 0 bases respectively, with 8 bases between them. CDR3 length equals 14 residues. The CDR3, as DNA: TGTGCCAGCAGTCTACCCAGCTCCTACAATGAGCAGTTCTTC. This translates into CASSLPSSYNEQFF.

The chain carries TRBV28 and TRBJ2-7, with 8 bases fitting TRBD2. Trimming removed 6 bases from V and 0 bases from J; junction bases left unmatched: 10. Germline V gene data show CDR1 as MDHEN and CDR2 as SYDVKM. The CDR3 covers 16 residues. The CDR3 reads CASSFKTSASSYEQYF. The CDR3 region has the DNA TGTGCCAGCAGCTTCAAGACTAGCGCGAGCTCCTACGAGCAGTACTTC.

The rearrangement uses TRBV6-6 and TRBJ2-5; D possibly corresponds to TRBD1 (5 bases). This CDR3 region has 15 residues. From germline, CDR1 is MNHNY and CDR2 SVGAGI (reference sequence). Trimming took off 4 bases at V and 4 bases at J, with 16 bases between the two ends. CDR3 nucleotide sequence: TGTGCCAGCAGTTCCGGACATAGGGATAGAGAGACCCAGTACTTC. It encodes CASSSGHRDRETQYF.

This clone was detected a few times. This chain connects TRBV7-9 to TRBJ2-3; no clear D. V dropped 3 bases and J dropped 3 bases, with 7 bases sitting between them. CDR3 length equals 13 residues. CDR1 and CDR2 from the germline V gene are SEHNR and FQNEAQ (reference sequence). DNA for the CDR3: TGTGCCAGCAGCTTTCTCGGGACAGATACGCAGTATTTT. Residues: CASSFLGTDTQYF.